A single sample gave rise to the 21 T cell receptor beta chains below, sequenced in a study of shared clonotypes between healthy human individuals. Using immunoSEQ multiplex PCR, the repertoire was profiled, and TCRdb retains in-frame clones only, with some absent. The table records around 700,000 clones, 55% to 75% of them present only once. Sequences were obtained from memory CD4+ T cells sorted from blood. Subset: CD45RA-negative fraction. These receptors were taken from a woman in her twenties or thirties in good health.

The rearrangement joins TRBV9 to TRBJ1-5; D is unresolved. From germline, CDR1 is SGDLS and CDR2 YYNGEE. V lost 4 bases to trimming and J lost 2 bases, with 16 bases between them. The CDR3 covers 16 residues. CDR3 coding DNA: TGTGCCAGCAGCCCGCCAAGTCGGGTACGCAATCAGCCCCAGCATTTT. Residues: CASSPPSRVRNQPQHF.

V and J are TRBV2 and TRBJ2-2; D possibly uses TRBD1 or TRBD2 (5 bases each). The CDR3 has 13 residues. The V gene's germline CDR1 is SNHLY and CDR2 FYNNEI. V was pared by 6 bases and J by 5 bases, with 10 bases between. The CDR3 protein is CASRAGTTGELFF. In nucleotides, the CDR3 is TGTGCCAGCAGGGCCGGGACGACCGGGGAGCTGTTTTTT.

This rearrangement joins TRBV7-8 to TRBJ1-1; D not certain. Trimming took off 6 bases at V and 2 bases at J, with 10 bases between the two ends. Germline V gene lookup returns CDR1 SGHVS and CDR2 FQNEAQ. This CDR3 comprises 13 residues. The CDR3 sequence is CASRTESNTEAFF. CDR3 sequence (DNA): TGTGCCAGCAGGACCGAGAGTAACACTGAAGCTTTCTTT. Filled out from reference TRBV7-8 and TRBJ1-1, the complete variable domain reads GAGVSQSPRYKVAKRGQDVALRCDPISGHVSLFWYQQALGQGPEFLTYFQNEAQLDKSGLPSDRFFAERPEGSVSTLKIQRTQQEDSAVYLCASRTESNTEAFFGQGTRLTVV.

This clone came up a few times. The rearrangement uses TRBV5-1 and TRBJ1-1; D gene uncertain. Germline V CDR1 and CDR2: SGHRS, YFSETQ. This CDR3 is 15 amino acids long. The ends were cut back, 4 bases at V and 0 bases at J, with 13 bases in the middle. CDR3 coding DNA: TGCGCCAGCAGCAGGAATGTGGGTATGAACACTGAAGCTTTCTTT. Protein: CASSRNVGMNTEAFF. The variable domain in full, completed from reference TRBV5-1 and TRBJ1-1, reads KAGVTQTPRYLIKTRGQQVTLSCSPISGHRSVSWYQQTPGQGLQFLFEYFSETQRNKGNFPGRFSGRQFSNSRSEMNVSTLELGDSALYLCASSRNVGMNTEAFFGQGTRLTVV.

DNA of the CDR3: TGTGCCAGCAGTAGACGGTGGGGTGAAAAACTGTTTTTT. Its translation: CASSRRWGEKLFF. The V call is TRBV28, the J call TRBJ1-4; D remains ambiguous. CDR1 is MDHEN, CDR2 SYDVKM, per germline. With 5 bases removed from V and 7 bases from J, the gap between germline ends came to 11 bases. The CDR3 loop spans 13 amino acids.

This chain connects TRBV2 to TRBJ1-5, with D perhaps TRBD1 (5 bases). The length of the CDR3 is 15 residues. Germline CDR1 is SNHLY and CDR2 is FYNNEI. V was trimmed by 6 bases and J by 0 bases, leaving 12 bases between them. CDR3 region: CASSSGGFSNQPQHF. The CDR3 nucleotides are TGTGCCAGCAGCTCCGGGGGATTTAGCAATCAGCCCCAGCATTTT. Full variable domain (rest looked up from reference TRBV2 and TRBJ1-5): EPEVTQTPSHQVTQMGQEVILRCVPISNHLYFYWYRQILGQKVEFLVSFYNNEISEKSEIFDDQFSVERPDGSNFTLKIRSTKLEDSAMYFCASSSGGFSNQPQHFGDGTRLSIL.

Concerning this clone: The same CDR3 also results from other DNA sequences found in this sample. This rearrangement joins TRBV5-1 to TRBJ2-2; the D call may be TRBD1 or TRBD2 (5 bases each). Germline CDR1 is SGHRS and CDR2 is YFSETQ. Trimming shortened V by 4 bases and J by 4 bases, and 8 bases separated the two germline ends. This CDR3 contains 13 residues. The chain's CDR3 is CASSGDLTGELFF. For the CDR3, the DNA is TGCGCCAGCAGCGGGGACCTCACCGGGGAGCTGTTTTTT.

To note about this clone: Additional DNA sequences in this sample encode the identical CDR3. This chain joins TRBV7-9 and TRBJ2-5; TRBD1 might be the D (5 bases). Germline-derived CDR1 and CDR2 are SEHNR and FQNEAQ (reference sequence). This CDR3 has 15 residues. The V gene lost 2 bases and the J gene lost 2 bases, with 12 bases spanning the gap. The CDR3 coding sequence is TGTGCCAGCAGCTTATCCCAGGGTGGACAAGAGACCCAGTACTTC. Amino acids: CASSLSQGGQETQYF.

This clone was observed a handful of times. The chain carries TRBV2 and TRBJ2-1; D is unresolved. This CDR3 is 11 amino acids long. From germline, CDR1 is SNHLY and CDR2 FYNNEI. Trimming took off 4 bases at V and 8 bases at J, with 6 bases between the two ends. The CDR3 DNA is TGTGCCAGCAGTGTCTTAGATGAGCAGTTCTTC. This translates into CASSVLDEQFF.

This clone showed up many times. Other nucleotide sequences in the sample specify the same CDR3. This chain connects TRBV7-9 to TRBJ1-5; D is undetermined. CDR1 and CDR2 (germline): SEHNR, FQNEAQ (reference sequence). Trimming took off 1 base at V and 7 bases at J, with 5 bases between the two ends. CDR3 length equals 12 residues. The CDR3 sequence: CASSLDYQPQHF. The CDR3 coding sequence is TGTGCCAGCAGCTTAGACTACCAGCCCCAGCATTTT.

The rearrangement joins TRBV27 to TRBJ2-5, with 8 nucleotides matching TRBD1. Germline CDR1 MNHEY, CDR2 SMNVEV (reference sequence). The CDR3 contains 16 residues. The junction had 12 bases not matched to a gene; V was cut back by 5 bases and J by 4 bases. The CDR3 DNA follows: TGTGCCAGCAGTCCTCTGGACAGGGTGGGGGTAGAGACCCAGTACTTC. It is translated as CASSPLDRVGVETQYF.

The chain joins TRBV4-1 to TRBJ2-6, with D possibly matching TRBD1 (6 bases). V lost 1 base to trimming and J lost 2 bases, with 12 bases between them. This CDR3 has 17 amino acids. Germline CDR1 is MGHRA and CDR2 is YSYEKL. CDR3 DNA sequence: TGCGCCAGCAGCCAAGCGTTTGAGGGGGCTGGGGCCAACGTCCTGACTTTC. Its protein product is CASSQAFEGAGANVLTF.

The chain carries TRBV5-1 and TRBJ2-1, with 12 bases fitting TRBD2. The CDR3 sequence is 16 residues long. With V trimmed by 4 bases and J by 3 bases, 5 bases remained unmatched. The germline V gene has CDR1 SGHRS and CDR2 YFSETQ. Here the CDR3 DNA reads TGCGCCAGCAGCCCCCGACTAGCGGGAGTCTACAATGAGCAGTTCTTC. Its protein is CASSPRLAGVYNEQFF.

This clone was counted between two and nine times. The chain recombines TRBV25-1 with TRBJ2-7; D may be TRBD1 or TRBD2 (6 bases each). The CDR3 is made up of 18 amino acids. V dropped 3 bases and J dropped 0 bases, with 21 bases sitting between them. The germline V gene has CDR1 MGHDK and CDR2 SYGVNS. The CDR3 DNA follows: TGTGCCAGCAGTGACCCCGGGGGCGAGCGGGTGAGCTCCTACGAGCAGTACTTC. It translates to CASSDPGGERVSSYEQYF.

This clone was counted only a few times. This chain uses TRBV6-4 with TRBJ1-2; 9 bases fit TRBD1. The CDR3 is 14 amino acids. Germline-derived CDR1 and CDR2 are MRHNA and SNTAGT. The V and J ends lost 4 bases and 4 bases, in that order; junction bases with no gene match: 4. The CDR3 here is CASSVGQGSYGYTF. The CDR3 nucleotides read TGTGCCAGCAGTGTCGGACAGGGGAGCTATGGCTACACCTTC.

The CDR3 region is CASSLVFETQYF. DNA for the CDR3: TGTGCCAGCAGCTTAGTGTTTGAGACCCAGTACTTC. The chain has TRBV7-9 and TRBJ2-5; no reliable D call. From germline, CDR1 is SEHNR and CDR2 FQNEAQ (reference sequence). This CDR3 region has 12 residues. Trimming left V 1 base short and J 5 bases short, with 5 bases between.

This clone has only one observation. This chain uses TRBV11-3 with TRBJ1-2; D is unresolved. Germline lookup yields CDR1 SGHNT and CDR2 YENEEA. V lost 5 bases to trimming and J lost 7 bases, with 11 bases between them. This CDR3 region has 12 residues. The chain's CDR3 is CASSVRRGGYTF. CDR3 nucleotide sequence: TGTGCCAGCAGCGTTCGGCGTGGTGGCTACACCTTC.

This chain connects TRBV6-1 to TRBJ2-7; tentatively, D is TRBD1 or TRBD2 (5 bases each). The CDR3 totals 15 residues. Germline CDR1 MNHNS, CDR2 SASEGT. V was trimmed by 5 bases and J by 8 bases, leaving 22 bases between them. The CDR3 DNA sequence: TGTGCCAGCAGTCGACAGTTCCTCGGGGCAGAGCAGCAGTACTTC. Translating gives CASSRQFLGAEQQYF.

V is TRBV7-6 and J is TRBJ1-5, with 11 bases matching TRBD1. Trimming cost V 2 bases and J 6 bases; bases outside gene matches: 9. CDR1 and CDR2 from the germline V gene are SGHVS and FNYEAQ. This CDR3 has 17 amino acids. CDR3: CASSLRHQDRGRQPQHF. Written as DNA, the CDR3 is TGTGCCAGCAGCTTAAGACATCAGGACAGGGGGCGTCAGCCCCAGCATTTT.

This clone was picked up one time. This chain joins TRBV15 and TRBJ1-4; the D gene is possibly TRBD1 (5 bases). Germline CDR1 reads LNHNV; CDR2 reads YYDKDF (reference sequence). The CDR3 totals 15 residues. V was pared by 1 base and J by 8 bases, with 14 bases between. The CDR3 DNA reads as TGTGCCACCAGCAGAGGTGGGACTCGAAACGAAAAACTGTTTTTT. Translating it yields CATSRGGTRNEKLFF.

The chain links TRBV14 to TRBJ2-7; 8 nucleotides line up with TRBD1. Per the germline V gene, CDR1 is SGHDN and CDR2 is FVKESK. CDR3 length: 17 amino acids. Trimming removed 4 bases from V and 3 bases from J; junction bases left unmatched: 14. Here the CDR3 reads CASSPGGQGGFGYEQYF. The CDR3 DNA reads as TGTGCCAGCAGCCCCGGCGGACAGGGTGGGTTCGGCTACGAGCAGTACTTC.